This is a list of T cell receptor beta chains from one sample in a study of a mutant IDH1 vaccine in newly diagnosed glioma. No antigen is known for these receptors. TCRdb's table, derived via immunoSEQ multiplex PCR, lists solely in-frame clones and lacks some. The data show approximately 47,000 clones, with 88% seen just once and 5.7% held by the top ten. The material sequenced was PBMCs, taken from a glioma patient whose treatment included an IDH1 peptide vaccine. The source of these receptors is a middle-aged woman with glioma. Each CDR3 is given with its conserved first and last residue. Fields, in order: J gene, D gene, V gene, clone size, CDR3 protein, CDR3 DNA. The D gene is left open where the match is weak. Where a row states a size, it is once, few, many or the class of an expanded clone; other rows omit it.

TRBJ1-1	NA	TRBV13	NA	CASSPIARRGMNTEAFF	TGTGCCAGCAGCCCCATAGCCCGAAGGGGGATGAACACTGAAGCTTTCTTT
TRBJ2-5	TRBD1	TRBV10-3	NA	CAIRDRQETQYF	TGTGCCATCCGGGACAGGCAAGAGACCCAGTACTTC
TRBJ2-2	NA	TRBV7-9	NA	CASSSPGRRTGELFF	TGTGCCAGCAGCTCCCCGGGACGAAGGACCGGGGAGCTGTTTTTT
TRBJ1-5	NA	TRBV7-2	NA	CASSPGFSRANQPQHF	TGTGCCAGCAGCCCCGGGTTCTCGCGGGCCAATCAGCCCCAGCATTTT
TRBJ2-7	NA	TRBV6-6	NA	CASSYGGQAYEQYF	TGTGCCAGCAGTTACGGGGGGCAGGCCTACGAGCAGTACTTC
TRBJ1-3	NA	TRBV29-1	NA	CSVASHLNTIYF	TGCAGCGTTGCCAGCCACTTGAACACCATATATTTT
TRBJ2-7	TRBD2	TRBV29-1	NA	CSVESVSGTAYEQYF	TGCAGCGTTGAATCGGTTAGCGGGACGGCCTACGAGCAGTACTTC
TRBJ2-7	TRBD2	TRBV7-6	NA	CASSLTSGWEKKQYF	TGTGCCAGCAGCTTGACTAGCGGGTGGGAAAAGAAGCAGTACTTC
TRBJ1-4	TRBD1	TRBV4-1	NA	CASSPTGTGNEKLFF	TGCGCCAGCAGCCCGACCGGGACAGGGAATGAAAAACTGTTTTTT
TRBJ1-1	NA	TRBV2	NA	CASSDRVTEAFF	TGTGCCAGCAGTGACAGGGTCACTGAAGCTTTCTTT
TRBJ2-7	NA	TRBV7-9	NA	CASSLVGQIYEQYF	TGTGCCAGCAGCTTAGTTGGCCAGATCTACGAGCAGTACTTC
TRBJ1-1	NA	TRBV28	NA	CASSLGSWVNTEAFF	TGTGCCAGCAGTTTAGGGTCATGGGTGAACACTGAAGCTTTCTTT
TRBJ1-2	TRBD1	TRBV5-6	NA	CASSTRQGVYGYTF	TGTGCCAGCAGCACAAGACAGGGCGTCTATGGCTACACCTTC
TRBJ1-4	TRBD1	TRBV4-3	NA	CASSQGDSQRTNEKLFF	TGCGCCAGCAGCCAAGGGGACAGCCAAAGAACTAATGAAAAACTGTTTTTT
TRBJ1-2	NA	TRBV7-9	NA	CASSLVMAVGGDGYTF	TGTGCCAGCAGCTTAGTGATGGCAGTGGGTGGGGATGGCTACACCTTC
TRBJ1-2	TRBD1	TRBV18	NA	CASSPYRQGLRDYGYTF	TGTGCCAGCTCACCATACCGACAGGGACTACGGGACTATGGCTACACCTTC
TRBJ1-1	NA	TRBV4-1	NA	CASSQVGTRRSDTEAFF	TGCGCCAGCAGCCAAGTAGGTACACGCCGGTCGGACACTGAAGCTTTCTTT
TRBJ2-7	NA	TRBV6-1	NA	CASITGARPYEQYF	TGTGCCAGCATAACCGGAGCCAGGCCCTACGAGCAGTACTTC
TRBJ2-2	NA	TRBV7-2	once	CASSLEGGANTGELFF	TGTGCCAGCAGCTTAGAGGGTGGGGCGAACACCGGGGAGCTGTTTTTT
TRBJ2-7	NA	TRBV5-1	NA	CASSRGDRAYEQYF	TGCGCCAGCAGCCGAGGAGACAGAGCCTACGAGCAGTACTTC
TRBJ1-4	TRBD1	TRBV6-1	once	CASSVTGDYEKLFF	TGTGCCAGCAGTGTGACAGGGGACTACGAAAAACTGTTTTTT
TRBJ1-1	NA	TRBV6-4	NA	CASSDSGNTEAFF	TGTGCCAGCAGTGACAGTGGGAACACTGAAGCTTTCTTT
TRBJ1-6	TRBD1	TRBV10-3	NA	CAISEQGGNSPLHF	TGTGCCATCAGTGAACAGGGGGGGAATTCACCCCTCCACTTT
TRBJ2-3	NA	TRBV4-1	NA	CASSQDRGLLTDTQYF	TGCGCCAGCAGCCAAGATAGAGGATTATTGACAGATACGCAGTATTTT
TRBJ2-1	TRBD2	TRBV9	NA	CASSVMGGDNEQFF	TGTGCCAGCAGCGTAATGGGAGGGGACAATGAGCAGTTCTTC